The 19 T cell receptor beta chains reported below all come from one sample, sequenced in a study of OX40 agonist ivuxolimab in advanced cancers. Assay: immunoSEQ multiplex PCR; the TCRdb copy retains only in-frame clones and omits some. The sample yields about 82,000 clones, about nine tenths seen once. Specimen: CD4+ or CD8+ T cells sorted from blood, collected in a trial of the OX40 agonist ivuxolimab. The receptors were sampled from an adult with an advanced solid tumor such as melanoma, head and neck, liver or kidney cancer.

This clone was picked up one time. The chain has TRBV4-2 and TRBJ2-1, with 13 positions matching TRBD2. The V segment lost 0 bases and the J segment 7 bases; nucleotides outside the gene matches: 6. The CDR3 consists of 17 residues. Germline CDR1 LGHNA, CDR2 YNFKEQ. The CDR3 spells CASSQDGLAGVYNEQFF. CDR3 DNA: TGTGCCAGCAGCCAAGATGGACTAGCGGGAGTATATAATGAGCAGTTCTTC.

The chain recombines TRBV11-3 with TRBJ2-7; D not resolved. Deletions cut 3 bases from V and 6 bases from J, with 12 bases between. Germline V gene lookup returns CDR1 SGHNT and CDR2 YENEEA. The CDR3 sequence is 13 residues long. The CDR3 region is CASSFEVASEQYF. The CDR3 bases are TGTGCCAGCAGCTTTGAGGTAGCAAGCGAGCAGTACTTC.

The rearrangement uses TRBV18 and TRBJ2-6; D gene ambiguous. The CDR3 runs to 14 residues. Trimming removed 4 bases from V and 0 bases from J, with 4 bases in between. The germline V gene encodes CDR1 KGHSH and CDR2 LQKENI. Written as DNA, the CDR3 is TGTGCCAGCTCACAAGACTCTGGGGCCAACGTCCTGACTTTC. This codes for CASSQDSGANVLTF.

This chain links TRBV7-9 with TRBJ2-1; maybe TRBD2 (5 bases). The germline gives CDR1 SEHNR, CDR2 FQNEAQ (reference sequence). V was clipped by 1 base and J by 0 bases, with 10 bases between them. There are 16 residues in the CDR3. CDR3 in DNA: TGTGCCAGCAGCTTAGTTTCGGGGAACTCCTACAATGAGCAGTTCTTC. This translates into CASSLVSGNSYNEQFF.

The chain combines TRBV7-3 with TRBJ2-3; unclear D gene. Trimming shortened V by 3 bases and J by 5 bases, and 6 bases separated the two germline ends. The CDR3 loop spans 12 amino acids. Germline lookup yields CDR1 SGHTA and CDR2 FQGTGA. DNA for the CDR3: TGTGCCAGCAGCTTTACGGGAGATACGCAGTATTTT. Protein sequence: CASSFTGDTQYF.

V gene TRBV5-1 combines with J gene TRBJ2-2; D ambiguous. Germline loops: CDR1 SGHRS, CDR2 YFSETQ. The V end lost 4 bases, the J end lost 7 bases, and 14 bases lay between the germline ends. The CDR3 totals 14 residues. For the CDR3, the DNA is TGCGCCAGCAGCCCATTTGGGGTAGACGGGGAGCTGTTTTTT. Translation: CASSPFGVDGELFF.

The CDR3 DNA reads TGCGCCAGCAGCCCGGATTTAGTGAAGAATAATCAGCCCCAGCATTTT. Translation: CASSPDLVKNNQPQHF. The J gene is TRBJ1-5, the V gene TRBV4-1; D call uncertain. CDR1 is MGHRA, CDR2 YSYEKL, per germline. This CDR3 contains 16 residues. Trimming left V 4 bases short and J 4 bases short, with 17 bases between.

The chain employs TRBV5-4 and TRBJ2-6, with D unresolved. The CDR3 runs 16 residues. Germline loops: CDR1 SGHNT, CDR2 YYREEE (reference sequence). The V end was cut by 2 bases, the J end by 1 base, with 10 bases between. The CDR3 DNA follows: TGTGCCAGCAGCTTCCTAGGGAATTCTGGGGCCAACGTCCTGACTTTC. This encodes CASSFLGNSGANVLTF.

V usage is TRBV28 and J usage is TRBJ2-7, with 8 bases identical to TRBD2. V dropped 6 bases and J dropped 2; count of bases not matched to a gene: 15. The CDR3 length is 17 residues. CDR1 and CDR2 (germline): MDHEN, SYDVKM. The CDR3 loop reads CASSLARGSGSPYEQYF. As DNA, the CDR3 is TGTGCCAGCAGCTTGGCGCGGGGGAGCGGGAGCCCCTACGAGCAGTACTTC.

This rearrangement joins TRBV29-1 to TRBJ2-3; no definite D call. This CDR3 has 14 residues. Germline loops: CDR1 SQVTM, CDR2 ANQGSEA. Trimming stripped 3 bases from V and 1 base from J, with 11 bases between. The CDR3 loop reads CSVEERTRTDTQYF. The CDR3 nucleotides read TGCAGCGTTGAGGAGCGCACGCGCACAGATACGCAGTATTTT.

This chain joins TRBV2 and TRBJ2-5; D is unresolved. The J call is in doubt because the DNA end fits TRBJ2-7 better. CDR3 length equals 17 residues. Germline loops: CDR1 SNHLY, CDR2 FYNNEI. This CDR3 is CASSEDTPALSSYEQYF. The CDR3 nucleotides read TGTGCCAGCAGTGAAGATACCCCAGCGCTAAGCTCCTACGAGCAGTACTTC.

The V gene is TRBV5-1, the J gene TRBJ2-7, with 10 positions matching TRBD1. Unmatched junction bases numbered 5, after V lost 3 bases and J lost 5 bases. The CDR3 length is 14 residues. Germline V lookup: CDR1 SGHRS, CDR2 YFSETQ. The DNA of the CDR3 is TGCGCCAGCAGCTCCGGACAGGGGGTGAACGAGCAGTACTTC. Protein product: CASSSGQGVNEQYF.

This chain joins TRBV19 and TRBJ2-7; D possibly matches TRBD1 or TRBD2 (5 bases each). Trimming shortened V by 5 bases and J by 5 bases, and 19 bases separated the two germline ends. Germline CDR1 and CDR2: LNHDA and SQIVND (reference sequence). The CDR3 sequence is 15 residues long. CDR3 sequence: CASSPYPGPLDEQYF. The CDR3, as DNA: TGTGCCAGTAGTCCTTACCCGGGGCCGTTAGACGAGCAGTACTTC.

This chain uses TRBV29-1 with TRBJ2-5; 13 bases fit TRBD2. Germline V gives CDR1 SQVTM, CDR2 ANQGSEA. This CDR3 contains 14 residues. V lost 4 bases, J lost 5 bases, and 4 bases stayed unmatched. The chain's CDR3 is CSVGLAGGWETQYF. The DNA of the CDR3 is TGCAGCGTTGGACTAGCGGGAGGATGGGAGACCCAGTACTTC.

The chain couples TRBV11-2 to TRBJ1-2; D unresolved. V gave up 3 bases and J gave up 4 bases, with 15 bases separating them. Germline-derived CDR1 and CDR2 are SGHAT and FQNNGV. This CDR3 is built from 15 residues. The CDR3 loop reads CASSLKDSASYGYTF. CDR3 DNA: TGTGCCAGCAGCTTGAAGGACTCCGCTTCCTATGGCTACACCTTC.

The genes are TRBV5-6 and TRBJ2-7; D is perhaps TRBD2 (5 bases). The CDR3 extends over 15 amino acids. Germline assignment: CDR1 SGHDT and CDR2 YYEEEE. The V end was cut by 3 bases, the J end by 3 bases, with 16 bases between. CDR3 coding DNA: TGTGCCAGCAGCTCCCGTTTTGCGGGCCGCTACGAGCAGTACTTC. Protein sequence: CASSSRFAGRYEQYF. Full variable domain (missing parts from reference TRBV5-6 and TRBJ2-7): DAGVTQSPTHLIKTRGQQVTLRCSPKSGHDTVSWYQQALGQGPQFIFQYYEEEERQRGNFPDRFSGHQFPNYSSELNVNALLLGDSALYLCASSSRFAGRYEQYFGPGTRLTVT.

This chain links TRBV6-6 with TRBJ1-2, with 7 bases that match TRBD1. J gave up 2 bases and V 0 bases, and 6 bases lay outside the gene matches. The CDR3 has 16 residues. The germline V gene encodes CDR1 MNHNY and CDR2 SVGAGI (reference sequence). CDR3 region: CASSYSSQGGNYGYTF. The CDR3 region has the DNA TGTGCCAGCAGTTACTCGTCCCAGGGGGGAAACTATGGCTACACCTTC.

The chain couples TRBV19 to TRBJ2-5, with TRBD2 identical over 7 bases. TRBJ2-7 explains the end of the DNA better; the J call may be wrong. This CDR3 is built from 15 residues. CDR1 LNHDA and CDR2 SQIVND come from the germline V gene (reference sequence). The CDR3 spells CASSIGRGSSYEQYF. As DNA, the CDR3 is TGTGCCAGTAGTATAGGGCGGGGGAGCTCCTACGAGCAGTACTTC.

The V call is TRBV28, the J call TRBJ2-7; D ambiguous. Deletions cut 6 bases from V and 5 bases from J, with 17 bases between. This CDR3 has 14 residues. Per germline, CDR1 MDHEN and CDR2 SYDVKM. The CDR3 nucleotides are TGTGCCAGCAGCTCTGGACCCCCCGAGGACGAGCAGTACTTC. Protein sequence: CASSSGPPEDEQYF.